The 21 T cell receptor beta chains below all came from one sample that was sequenced in a study of T cells in Graves' hyperthyroidism and ophthalmopathy. There were TCR beta CDR3 regions amplified from RNA transcripts. The TCR CDR3 first-round RT-PCR relied on the HTBI primer set. In TCRdb, the multiplex PCR reads were re-called with MiXCR into one record per CDR3 protein. This sample has some 550,000 distinct CDR3 sequences, with roughly 15% found just once. Sequenced input: blood. The receptors stem from a woman between 40 and 55 years old with Graves' ophthalmopathy.

This clonotype was observed many times. The gene calls are TRBV13 and TRBJ2-5, with no clear D. The CDR3 extends over 13 amino acids. V was cut by 5 bases and J by 5 bases, with 12 bases left in between. CDR1 and CDR2 (germline): PRHDT, FYEKMQ (reference sequence). The CDR3 DNA reads as TGTGCCAGCAGCAGACCCCTGCAGGAGACCCAGTACTTC. This encodes CASSRPLQETQYF.

The V call is TRBV2, the J call TRBJ2-7, with 11 bases matching TRBD2. Germline values: CDR1 SNHLY, CDR2 FYNNEI. Germline trimming cut 2 bases from V and 4 bases from J; bases unmatched to any gene: 4. The CDR3 runs to 15 residues. The CDR3 nucleotides read TGTGCCAGCAGTGAACGGCCTAGCGGGAGGTACGAGCAGTACTTC. Encoded protein: CASSERPSGRYEQYF.

With regard to this clonotype: One junction end disagrees with the germline gene, perhaps due to a read error. Written as DNA, the CDR3 is TGTGCCAGTAGTTCACAGGGGGACTACGGGCAGTACTTC. Amino acids: CASSSQGDYGQYF. The chain has TRBV19 and TRBJ2-7; tentatively, D is TRBD1 (8 bases). There are 13 residues in the CDR3. CDR1 LNHDA and CDR2 SQIVND come from the germline V gene (reference sequence).

This clonotype was picked up many times. The chain couples TRBV20-1 to TRBJ1-2; D uncertain. Germline V lookup: CDR1 DFQATT, CDR2 SNEGSKA (reference sequence). The V and J ends lost 1 base and 1 base respectively, with 7 bases between them. CDR3 length: 13 amino acids. CDR3 coding DNA: TGCAGTGCTAGAGCAGAGAATAACTATGGCTACACCTTC. Its translation is CSARAENNYGYTF.

Only a few counts were recorded for this clonotype. This chain uses TRBV28 with TRBJ2-1; D may match TRBD1 or TRBD2 (5 bases each). The V end lost 7 bases, the J end lost 1 base, and 20 bases lay between the germline ends. This CDR3 contains 17 residues. Per germline, CDR1 MDHEN and CDR2 SYDVKM. The CDR3, as DNA: TGTGCCAGCACGAGGCGAGGGGCGCCTTCATCCTACAATGAGCAGTTCTTC. Translated, it gives CASTRRGAPSSYNEQFF.

This clonotype was seen only a few times. A read error may explain this, as a much larger clone is one base away. This chain links TRBV11-1 with TRBJ2-7, with D possibly TRBD2 on 6 matching bases. CDR1 and CDR2 (germline): SGHAT, FQDESV (reference sequence). The CDR3 length is 16 residues. The V end lost 5 bases, the J end lost 7 bases, and 24 bases lay between the germline ends. Written as DNA, the CDR3 is TGTGCCAGCAGCCTAACCACTAGCCCCCCTGAGTGGGAGCAGTACTTC. Amino acids: CASSLTTSPPEWEQYF.

This chain uses TRBV7-9 with TRBJ1-1; D is unclear. V shed 2 bases and J shed 5 bases, with 12 bases lying between them. Germline V gene data show CDR1 as SEHNR and CDR2 as FQNEAQ (reference sequence). The CDR3 runs 14 residues. The CDR3 loop is CASSLLLGATEAFF. For the CDR3, the DNA is TGTGCCAGCAGCTTATTACTCGGCGCAACTGAAGCTTTCTTT.

This clonotype was seen a handful of times. The chain links TRBV6-5 to TRBJ1-3; maybe TRBD1 (6 bases). This CDR3 comprises 15 residues. Germline V gene lookup returns CDR1 MNHEY and CDR2 SVGAGI. V lost 7 bases to trimming and J lost 0 bases, with 13 bases between them. CDR3: CASNSQGISGNTIYF. CDR3 DNA sequence: TGTGCCAGCAATTCCCAGGGGATCTCTGGAAACACCATATATTTT.

This clonotype was recorded many times. This rearrangement joins TRBV28 to TRBJ2-5; TRBD2 matches at 11 bases. This CDR3 region has 17 residues. CDR1 and CDR2 from the germline V gene are MDHEN and SYDVKM. The J segment lost 0 bases and the V segment lost 2 bases, leaving 5 bases of the junction unmatched. The CDR3 DNA sequence: TGTGCCAGCAGTTTACTAGCGGGGGGCGGGTACCAAGAGACCCAGTACTTC. Encoded protein: CASSLLAGGGYQETQYF.

This clonotype has more than one count but fewer than ten. V gene TRBV9 combines with J gene TRBJ2-1; TRBD2 matches at 12 bases. This CDR3 region has 15 residues. J gave up 10 bases and V 3 bases, and 8 bases lay outside the gene matches. Germline V CDR1 and CDR2: SGDLS, YYNGEE. CDR3 in amino acids: CASSASGRGSTEQFF. The CDR3 DNA follows: TGTGCCAGCAGCGCTAGCGGGAGGGGTTCAACCGAGCAGTTCTTC.

Only a few counts were recorded for this clonotype. The chain links TRBV20-1 to TRBJ2-1; 9 bases align to TRBD2. The V gene's germline CDR1 is DFQATT and CDR2 SNEGSKA (reference sequence). V was clipped by 2 bases and J by 4 bases; unmatched bases: 12. This CDR3 spans 17 amino acids. CDR3 amino acids: CSARIRAGGRQYNEQFF. CDR3 sequence (DNA): TGCAGTGCTAGAATCAGAGCGGGGGGCCGGCAGTACAATGAGCAGTTCTTC.

To note about this clonotype: With a much larger clone just one base away, this may be a read error. V is TRBV5-1 and J is TRBJ1-1, with 8 bases identical to TRBD1. Germline CDR1 is SGHRS and CDR2 is YFSETQ. The length of the CDR3 is 14 residues. Losses at the gene ends were 0 bases for V and 4 bases for J; bases not matched to a gene: 2. CDR3 amino acids: CASSLAGGLTEAFF. CDR3 nucleotides: TGCGCCAGCAGCTTGGCAGGGGGCCTCACTGAAGCTTTCTTT.

In this sample, this clonotype turned up a few times. This chain joins TRBV3-1 and TRBJ2-6; no reliable D call. CDR3 length: 16 residues. V was cut by 3 bases and J by 0 bases, with 9 bases left in between. Germline CDR1 reads LGHDT; CDR2 reads YNNKEL (reference sequence). The CDR3 protein is CASSHSPSSGANVLTF. For the CDR3, the DNA is TGTGCCAGCAGCCACAGTCCCTCCTCTGGGGCCAACGTCCTGACTTTC.

This chain uses TRBV4-1 with TRBJ2-7, with D maybe TRBD1 (6 bases). Germline CDR1 is MGHRA and CDR2 is YSYEKL. The CDR3 is 14 residues long. Trimming removed 3 bases from V and 2 bases from J, with 11 bases in between. The CDR3 protein is CASSHSTGTYEQYF. CDR3 in DNA: TGCGCCAGCAGCCATTCGACAGGAACCTACGAGCAGTACTTC.

A remark on this clonotype: A read error may explain this, as a much larger clone is one base away. The chain combines TRBV11-2 with TRBJ2-7; D not certain. The CDR3 runs 14 residues. Germline V gene data show CDR1 as SGHAT and CDR2 as FQNNGV. DNA for the CDR3: TGTGCCAGCAGCCTCTCATACGCGGCCCACGAGCAGCACTTC. It is translated as CASSLSYAAHEQHF.

With regard to this clonotype: Without the conserved terminal phenylalanine or tryptophan, this CDR3 likely stems from a read error. V gene TRBV5-1 combines with J gene TRBJ1-2, with D possibly TRBD1 on 6 matching bases. Germline assignment: CDR1 SGHRS and CDR2 YFSETQ. V was pared by 4 bases and J by 4 bases, with 11 bases between. This CDR3 region has 13 residues. CDR3 sequence: CASSAGEGYGYTL. CDR3 nucleotides: TGCGCCAGCAGCGCAGGGGAAGGCTATGGCTACACCTTA.

This clonotype was seen a handful of times. V gene TRBV3-1 combines with J gene TRBJ1-2; D is undetermined. The CDR3 totals 15 residues. The V end lost 6 bases, the J end lost 1 base, and 15 bases lay between the germline ends. The germline V gene has CDR1 LGHDT and CDR2 YNNKEL (reference sequence). The CDR3 protein is CASRQNLGNNYGYTF. The DNA of the CDR3 is TGTGCCAGCAGACAAAATTTGGGCAATAACTATGGCTACACCTTC.

This clonotype was detected only a few times. This rearrangement joins TRBV10-3 to TRBJ1-3; the D is unclear. Trimming removed 1 base at V and 0 bases at J, with 13 bases between. The CDR3 totals 17 residues. Germline-derived CDR1 and CDR2 are ENHRY and SYGVKD. CDR3 DNA: TGTGCCATCAGTGAGTTCATAGGCCGAGACTCTGGAAACACCATATATTTT. Translated, it gives CAISEFIGRDSGNTIYF.

This clonotype was observed at least ten times. This chain links TRBV20-1 with TRBJ1-2; D might be TRBD1 (6 bases). The V gene's germline CDR1 is DFQATT and CDR2 SNEGSKA (reference sequence). Trimming stripped 1 base from V and 1 base from J, with 13 bases between. This CDR3 has 15 amino acids. The CDR3 nucleotides read TGCAGTGCTAGAGTGTGGGCAGGGGTTAACTATGGCTACACCTTC. Its translation: CSARVWAGVNYGYTF.

This clonotype has only a few counts. The CDR3 DNA follows: TGTGCCCGTAGGGGGCCTAACTATGGCTACACCTTC. It encodes CARRGPNYGYTF. The V and J genes are TRBV7-2 and TRBJ1-2, with TRBD1 matching over 7 bases. CDR3 length: 12 residues. J lost 0 bases, V lost 11 bases, and 3 bases had no gene match. CDR1 and CDR2 (germline): SGHTA, FQGNSA.

This clonotype was seen ten or more times. The rearrangement links TRBV2 to TRBJ2-5; D possibly matches TRBD1 or TRBD2 (5 bases each). Germline CDR1 is SNHLY and CDR2 is FYNNEI. V gave up 4 bases and J gave up 5 bases, with 8 bases separating them. The CDR3 has 12 residues. CDR3 in DNA: TGTGCCAGCAGTGTCTGGGGGGAGACCCAGTACTTC. It yields the protein CASSVWGETQYF.